One and the same sample provided the 7 T cell receptor beta chains below, sequenced in a study of T cell responses to AZD1222 COVID-19 vaccine. The table came from immunoSEQ multiplex PCR; TCRdb's copy has only in-frame clones and leaves some out. The sample contains fewer than 150,000 clones, approximately 85% of which appear only once. The sequencing here drew on peripheral blood, taken on day 0 of AZD1222 vaccination. Receptors were obtained from an adult in good health.

This clone occurred a few times. The V gene is TRBV6-5, the J gene TRBJ2-1; 7 nucleotides agree with TRBD1. V lost 11 bases to trimming and J lost 6 bases; unmatched junction nucleotides: 13. The length of the CDR3 is 14 residues. Germline CDR1 and CDR2: MNHEY and SVGAGI. CDR3 nucleotides: TGTGCCTCTACGACCGGGACAGAGGCCAATGAGCAGTTCTTC. Translated: CASTTGTEANEQFF.

The chain employs TRBV5-4 and TRBJ2-3, with 7 positions matching TRBD2. The CDR3 has 16 amino acids. The trim removed 5 bases at V and 3 bases at J, leaving 12 bases unmatched. Germline loops: CDR1 SGHNT, CDR2 YYREEE (reference sequence). CDR3 region: CASSFPSTGGTDTQYF. The CDR3 DNA reads TGTGCCAGCAGTTTCCCCTCGACGGGGGGAACAGATACGCAGTATTTT.

This clone was detected a few times. This chain connects TRBV10-1 to TRBJ2-7; 9 nucleotides align to TRBD1. After removal of 6 bases from V and 6 bases from J, the junction contained 12 bases not matched to a gene. This CDR3 has 15 residues. The germline CDR1 and CDR2 sequences are WNHNN and SYGVQD (reference sequence). The CDR3 here is CASSSPGQGFVEQYF. CDR3 DNA: TGCGCCAGCAGCTCCCCGGGACAGGGTTTTGTCGAGCAGTACTTC.

The CDR3 region has the DNA TGTGCCAGCAGCCCCCTGGGGCAGGGTTCCTATGGCTACACCTTC. Residues: CASSPLGQGSYGYTF. The chain is built from TRBV28 and TRBJ1-2, with D possibly TRBD1 on 5 matching bases. Trimming shortened V by 6 bases and J by 4 bases, and 18 bases separated the two germline ends. The CDR3 is 15 residues long. Germline values: CDR1 MDHEN, CDR2 SYDVKM.

This chain joins TRBV15 and TRBJ2-2; D gene ambiguous. Germline-derived CDR1 and CDR2 are LNHNV and YYDKDF (reference sequence). V was shortened by 5 bases and J by 9 bases, with 13 bases between the two germline ends. CDR3 size: 13 residues. CDR3: CATSQFPRRELFF. CDR3 coding DNA: TGTGCCACCAGCCAATTCCCCCGCAGGGAGCTGTTTTTT.

The V gene is TRBV19, the J gene TRBJ1-1, with D possibly matching TRBD1 (5 bases). The CDR3 totals 11 residues. Deletions cut 10 bases from V and 5 bases from J, with 11 bases between. Germline V gene data show CDR1 as LNHDA and CDR2 as SQIVND (reference sequence). CDR3: CATRGYTEAFF. CDR3 bases: TGTGCCACAAGGGGTTATACTGAAGCTTTCTTT.

The chain joins TRBV2 to TRBJ1-2; D not certain. Germline V gene data show CDR1 as SNHLY and CDR2 as FYNNEI. Trimming removed 8 bases from V and 6 bases from J, with 16 bases in between. The CDR3 consists of 13 residues. The CDR3 nucleotides read TGTGCCAGCGCTCCGGGATCCCTGGATGGCTACACCTTC. Translating gives CASAPGSLDGYTF.